The subject of this entry is one TCR beta chain. No antigen is known for it. This CDR3 comprises 12 residues. In germline, CDR1 is SQVTM, CDR2 ANQGSEA. V shed 7 bases and J 1 base; nucleotides not matched to a gene: 3. The sample comes from a study of cytomegalovirus exposure and HLA in healthy donors. Whole-study findings and limits: The authors excluded some V segments, including TRBV6-2 and TRBV6-3, as indistinguishable.

The PCR ran on 60 Vbeta and 13 Jbeta primers. The method was immunoSEQ multiplex PCR; TCRdb's version includes in-frame clones alone and lacks a portion of them. The profile shows 160,000 or so clones, 76% of them singletons. The sequencing sample was made of PBMCs. The chain couples TRBV29-1 to TRBJ2-7; 8 nucleotides agree with TRBD2. The receptor was isolated from a man in his fifties or sixties in good health and CMV-seronegative. This CDR3 is CSAGGESYEQYF. The CDR3, as DNA: TGCAGCGCCGGGGGGGAGTCCTACGAGCAGTACTTC.